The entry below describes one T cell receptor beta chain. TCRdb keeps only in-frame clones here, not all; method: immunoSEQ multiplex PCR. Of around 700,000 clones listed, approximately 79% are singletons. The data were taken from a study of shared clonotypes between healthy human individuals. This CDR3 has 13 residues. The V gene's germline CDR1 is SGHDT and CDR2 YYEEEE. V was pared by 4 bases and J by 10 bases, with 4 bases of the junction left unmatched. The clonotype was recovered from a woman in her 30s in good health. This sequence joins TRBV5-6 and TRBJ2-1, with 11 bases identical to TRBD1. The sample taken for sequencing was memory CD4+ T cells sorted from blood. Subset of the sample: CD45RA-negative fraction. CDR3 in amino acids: CASSMGQGDEQFF. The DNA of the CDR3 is TGTGCCAGCAGCATGGGACAGGGGGACGAGCAGTTCTTC.